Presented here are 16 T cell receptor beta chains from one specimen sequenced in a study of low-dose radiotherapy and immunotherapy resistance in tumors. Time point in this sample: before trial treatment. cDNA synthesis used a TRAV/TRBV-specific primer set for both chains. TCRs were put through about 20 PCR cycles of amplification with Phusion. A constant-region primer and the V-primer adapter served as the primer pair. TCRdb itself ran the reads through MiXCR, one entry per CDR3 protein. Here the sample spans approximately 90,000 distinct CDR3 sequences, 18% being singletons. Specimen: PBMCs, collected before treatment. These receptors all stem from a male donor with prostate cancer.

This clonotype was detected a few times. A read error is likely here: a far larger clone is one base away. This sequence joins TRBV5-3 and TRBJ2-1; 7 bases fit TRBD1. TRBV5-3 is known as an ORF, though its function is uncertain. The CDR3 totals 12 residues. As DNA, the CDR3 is TGTGCCAGCAGCTGGGACAGCTACGAGCAGTTCTTC. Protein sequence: CASSWDSYEQFF.

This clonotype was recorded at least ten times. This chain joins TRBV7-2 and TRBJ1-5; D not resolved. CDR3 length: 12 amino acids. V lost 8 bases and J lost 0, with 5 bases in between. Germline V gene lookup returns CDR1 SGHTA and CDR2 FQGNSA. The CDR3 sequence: CASGSSNQPQHF. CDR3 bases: TGTGCCAGCGGTAGTAGCAATCAGCCCCAGCATTTT.

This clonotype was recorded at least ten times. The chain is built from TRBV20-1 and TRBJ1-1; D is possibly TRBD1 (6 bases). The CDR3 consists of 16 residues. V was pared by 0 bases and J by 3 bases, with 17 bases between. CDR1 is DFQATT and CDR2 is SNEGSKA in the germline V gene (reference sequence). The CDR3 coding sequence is TGCAGTGCTAGAGAACTTAGGGGGGTAGTGTACACTGAAGCTTTCTTT. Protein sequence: CSARELRGVVYTEAFF.

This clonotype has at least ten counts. Here the CDR3 reads CASSQDPISEETQYF. The CDR3 coding sequence is TGCGCCAGCAGCCAAGACCCGATTTCGGAAGAGACCCAGTACTTC. The J gene is TRBJ2-5, the V gene TRBV4-1, with D unclear. The V end lost 0 bases, the J end lost 3 bases, and 11 bases lay between the germline ends. Germline V gene data show CDR1 as MGHRA and CDR2 as YSYEKL. This CDR3 is 15 amino acids long.

This chain's CDR3 is CASSEGWGAGEKLFF. DNA for the CDR3: TGTGCCAGCAGTGAAGGGTGGGGGGCCGGAGAAAAACTGTTTTTT. V usage is TRBV6-2 or TRBV6-3 and J usage is TRBJ1-4; maybe TRBD1 (6 bases). The CDR3 is 15 residues long. From germline, CDR1 is MNHEY and CDR2 SVGEGT. Trimming removed 5 bases from V and 8 bases from J, with 18 bases in between.

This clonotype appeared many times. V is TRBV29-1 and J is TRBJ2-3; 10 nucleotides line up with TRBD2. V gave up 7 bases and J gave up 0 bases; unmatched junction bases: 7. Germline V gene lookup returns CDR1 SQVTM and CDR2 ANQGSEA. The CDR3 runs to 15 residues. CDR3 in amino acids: CSATAGLASTDTQYF. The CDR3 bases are TGCAGCGCCACAGCGGGACTAGCGAGCACAGATACGCAGTATTTT.

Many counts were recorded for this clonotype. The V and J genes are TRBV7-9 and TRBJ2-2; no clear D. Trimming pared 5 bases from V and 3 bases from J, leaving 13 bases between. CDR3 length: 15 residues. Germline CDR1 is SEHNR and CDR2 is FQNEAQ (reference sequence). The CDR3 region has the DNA TGTGCCAGCAGCCCAGATGTCAGCGACACCGGGGAGCTGTTTTTT. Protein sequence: CASSPDVSDTGELFF.

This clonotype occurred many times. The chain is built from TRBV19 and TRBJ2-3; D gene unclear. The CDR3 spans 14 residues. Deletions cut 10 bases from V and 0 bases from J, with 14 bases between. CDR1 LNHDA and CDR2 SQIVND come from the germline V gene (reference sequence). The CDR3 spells CATAAASSTDTQYF. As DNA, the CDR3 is TGTGCCACCGCGGCAGCCTCAAGCACAGATACGCAGTATTTT. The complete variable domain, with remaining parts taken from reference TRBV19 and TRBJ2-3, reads DGGITQSPKYLFRKEGQNVTLSCEQNLNHDAMYWYRQDPGQGLRLIYYSQIVNDFQKGDIAEGYSVSREKKESFPLTVTSAQKNPTAFYLCATAAASSTDTQYFGPGTRLTVL.

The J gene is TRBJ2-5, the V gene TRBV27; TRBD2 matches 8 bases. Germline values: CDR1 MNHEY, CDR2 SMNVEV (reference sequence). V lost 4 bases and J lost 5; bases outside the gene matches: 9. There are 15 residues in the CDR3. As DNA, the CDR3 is TGTGCCAGCAGTTACCTCTCCGGGACTAGGGAGACCCAGTACTTC. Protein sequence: CASSYLSGTRETQYF.

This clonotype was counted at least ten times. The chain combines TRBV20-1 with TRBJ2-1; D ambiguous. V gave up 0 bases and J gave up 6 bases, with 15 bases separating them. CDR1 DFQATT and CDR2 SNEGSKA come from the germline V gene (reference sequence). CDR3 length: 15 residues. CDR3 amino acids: CSARDPGLAINEQFF. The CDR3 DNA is TGCAGTGCTAGAGACCCTGGCCTCGCCATCAATGAGCAGTTCTTC.

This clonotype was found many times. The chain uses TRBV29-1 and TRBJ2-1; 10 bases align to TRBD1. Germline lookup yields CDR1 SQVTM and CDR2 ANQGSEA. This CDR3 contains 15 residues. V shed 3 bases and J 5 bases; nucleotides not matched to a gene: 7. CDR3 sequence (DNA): TGCAGCGTTGAGGTTGGACAGGGGGGAGACAATGAGCAGTTCTTC. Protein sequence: CSVEVGQGGDNEQFF.

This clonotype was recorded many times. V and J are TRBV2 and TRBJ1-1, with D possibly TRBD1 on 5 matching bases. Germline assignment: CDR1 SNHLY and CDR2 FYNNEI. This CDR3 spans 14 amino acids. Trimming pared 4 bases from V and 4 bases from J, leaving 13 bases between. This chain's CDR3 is CASSADSSVTEAFF. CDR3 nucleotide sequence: TGTGCCAGCAGTGCCGACAGTTCGGTCACTGAAGCTTTCTTT.

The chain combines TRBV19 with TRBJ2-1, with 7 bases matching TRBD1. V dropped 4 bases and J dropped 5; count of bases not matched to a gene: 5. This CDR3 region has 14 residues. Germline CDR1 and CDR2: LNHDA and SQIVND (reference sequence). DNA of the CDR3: TGTGCCAGTAGTAAGCGACAGGGACACAATGAGCAGTTCTTC. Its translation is CASSKRQGHNEQFF.

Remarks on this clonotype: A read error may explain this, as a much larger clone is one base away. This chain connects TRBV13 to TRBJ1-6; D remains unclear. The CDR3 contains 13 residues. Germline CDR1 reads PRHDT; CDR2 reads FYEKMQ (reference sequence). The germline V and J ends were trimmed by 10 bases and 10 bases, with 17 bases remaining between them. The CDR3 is CATHAAVKSPLHF. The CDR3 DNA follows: TGTGCCACCCATGCGGCGGTGAAATCACCCCTCCACTTT. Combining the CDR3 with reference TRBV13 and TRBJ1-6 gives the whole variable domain AAGVIQSPRHLIKEKRETATLKCYPIPRHDTVYWYQQGPGQDPQFLISFYEKMQSDKGSIPDRFSAQQFSDYHSELNMSSLELGDSALYFCATHAAVKSPLHFGNGTRLTVT.

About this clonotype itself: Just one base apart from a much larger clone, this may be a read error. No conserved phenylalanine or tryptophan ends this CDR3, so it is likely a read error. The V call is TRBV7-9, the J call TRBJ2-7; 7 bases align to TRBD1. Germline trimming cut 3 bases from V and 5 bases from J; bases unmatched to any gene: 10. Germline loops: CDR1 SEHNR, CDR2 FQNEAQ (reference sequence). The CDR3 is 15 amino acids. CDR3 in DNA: TGTGCCAGCAGCTTCTTTGGGGACAGCAGGAACGAGCAGTACTAC. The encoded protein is CASSFFGDSRNEQYY.

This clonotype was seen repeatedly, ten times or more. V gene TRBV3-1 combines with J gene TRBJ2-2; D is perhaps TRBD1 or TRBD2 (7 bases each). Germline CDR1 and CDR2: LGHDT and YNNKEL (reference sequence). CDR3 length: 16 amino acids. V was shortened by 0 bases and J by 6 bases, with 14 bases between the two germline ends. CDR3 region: CASSQDHQGGAGELFF. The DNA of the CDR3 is TGTGCCAGCAGCCAAGATCATCAGGGGGGGGCCGGGGAGCTGTTTTTT.